These 4 T cell receptor beta chains share one sample of origin, sequenced in a study of blood T cells in healthy people across ages. Using a J-beta primer mix together with a sample-barcoded 5' primer, a second PCR was run for roughly 7 to 12 cycles. TCRdb re-analysed the 5' RACE reads in MiXCR, keeping a single row per CDR3 protein. This sample yields more than 900,000 distinct CDR3 sequences, of which roughly 29% are seen a single time; 10% belongs to the top ten. This sample also appeared in a second study, on T cells of mothers and their children.

Sequencing was done on a sample of blood. The receptors originated from a woman aged 40 to 55 in good health.

This clonotype was seen a few times. This rearrangement joins TRBV28 to TRBJ1-2; D is unresolved. Germline CDR1 and CDR2: MDHEN and SYDVKM. With 6 bases removed from V and 4 bases from J, the gap between germline ends came to 12 bases. This CDR3 contains 13 residues. The CDR3 sequence is CASRKGGPYGYTF. For the CDR3, the DNA is TGTGCCAGCAGGAAGGGTGGACCCTATGGCTACACCTTC.

A few counts support this clonotype. One end of the junction is discordant with germline, which a read error may explain. The CDR3 spells CTSSRTWAGSYNEQFF. The CDR3 DNA reads TGTACCAGCAGCCGAACGTGGGCGGGTTCCTACAATGAGCAGTTCTTC. The V gene is TRBV28, the J gene TRBJ2-1; D is possibly TRBD2 (5 bases). Germline V gives CDR1 MDHEN, CDR2 SYDVKM. This CDR3 spans 16 amino acids.

In its sample, this clonotype was seen many times. The chain recombines TRBV6-1 with TRBJ1-2, with D possibly TRBD1 on 5 matching bases. Trimming stripped 0 bases from V and 7 bases from J, with 12 bases between. The CDR3 is 14 amino acids. Germline-derived CDR1 and CDR2 are MNHNS and SASEGT. Written as DNA, the CDR3 is TGTGCCAGCAGTGAAGCGGGCAGGGCCGCTGGCTACACCTTC. This encodes CASSEAGRAAGYTF.

This clonotype has at least ten counts. The chain employs TRBV15 and TRBJ2-7; no reliable D call. The germline CDR1 and CDR2 sequences are LNHNV and YYDKDF (reference sequence). This CDR3 is 12 amino acids long. Trimming cost V 4 bases and J 2 bases, with 6 bases left between them. CDR3 nucleotide sequence: TGTGCCACCAGCAATCGTCCCTACGAGCAGTACTTC. Translating it yields CATSNRPYEQYF.